The 18 T cell receptor beta chains given below trace back to one sample, sequenced in a study of T cells in Graves' hyperthyroidism and ophthalmopathy. RNA transcripts provided the source from which TCR beta CDR3 regions were amplified. With the HTBI primer set, the TCR CDR3 went through a first round of RT-PCR. MiXCR, run by TCRdb on the multiplex PCR reads, gives a single entry per CDR3 protein. The table shows more than 450,000 distinct CDR3 sequences, with roughly 15% occurring only once. Sequenced sample: blood. The receptors were sampled from a woman between 40 and 55 years old with Graves' hyperthyroidism.

This clonotype was recorded at least ten times. The V call is TRBV12-5, the J call TRBJ2-7, with 12 bases lining up with TRBD2. CDR3 length: 19 residues. The ends lost 5 bases at V and 1 base at J; junction bases unmatched: 15. The germline V gene encodes CDR1 LGHNT and CDR2 FRNRAP. The CDR3 bases are TGTGCTAGTGGTCTCCGGACTAGCGGGACCACGCGGACGTCCTACGAGCAGTACTTC. It is translated as CASGLRTSGTTRTSYEQYF.

This clonotype came up many times. V is TRBV6-1 and J is TRBJ2-7; TRBD1 matches at 8 bases. Germline loops: CDR1 MNHNS, CDR2 SASEGT. This CDR3 region has 15 residues. With 6 bases clipped from V and 3 bases from J, the junction kept 10 bases outside the gene matches. CDR3 region: CASSQDRELYYEQYF. The CDR3 coding sequence is TGTGCCAGCAGCCAGGACAGGGAATTATACTACGAGCAGTACTTC.

This clonotype showed up many times. V and J are TRBV12-3 or TRBV12-4 and TRBJ2-2; TRBD2 matches 12 bases. The junction had 4 bases not matched to a gene; V was cut back by 4 bases and J by 4 bases. CDR3 length equals 16 residues. The CDR3 DNA is TGTGCCAGCAGTTCCCGACTAGCGGGAGCCACCGGGGAGCTGTTTTTT. Translating gives CASSSRLAGATGELFF.

At least ten counts were recorded for this clonotype. The chain joins TRBV7-9 to TRBJ2-7; D unresolved. V lost 2 bases and J 0 bases, leaving 17 bases between the germline ends. CDR1 and CDR2 (germline): SEHNR, FQNEAQ (reference sequence). The CDR3 loop spans 17 amino acids. CDR3: CASSLPTPDGSSYEQYF. Here the CDR3 DNA reads TGTGCCAGCAGCTTACCGACCCCTGACGGAAGCTCCTACGAGCAGTACTTC.

Many counts were recorded for this clonotype. The CDR3 DNA is TGTGCCAGCAGATTCGGGACAGGGACTTTTCGGGGCTACACCTTC. Its translation is CASRFGTGTFRGYTF. The V and J genes are TRBV28 and TRBJ1-2, with 9 bases aligning to TRBD1. The V gene end was trimmed by 6 bases and the J gene end by 8 bases; junction bases not matched to a gene: 13. Germline values: CDR1 MDHEN, CDR2 SYDVKM. The CDR3 extends over 15 amino acids.

This clonotype was seen more than once but under ten times. This sequence joins TRBV20-1 and TRBJ1-6, with D tentatively TRBD1 (5 bases). Germline V CDR1 and CDR2: DFQATT, SNEGSKA (reference sequence). The CDR3 runs 13 residues. CDR3 loop: CSLAEGMISPLHF. CDR3 nucleotides: TGCAGCTTGGCTGAGGGGATGATTTCACCCCTCCACTTT.

This clonotype was seen ten or more times. The rearrangement links TRBV3-1 to TRBJ2-7; D is undetermined. The germline V gene encodes CDR1 LGHDT and CDR2 YNNKEL (reference sequence). Trimming took off 0 bases at V and 7 bases at J, with 10 bases between the two ends. This CDR3 is built from 13 residues. Written as DNA, the CDR3 is TGTGCCAGCAGCCAAGACACCTTTAGAGAGCAGTACTTC. As protein: CASSQDTFREQYF.

This clonotype was seen a handful of times. V usage is TRBV12-3 or TRBV12-4 and J usage is TRBJ1-1, with D unresolved. There are 13 residues in the CDR3. Trimming pared 2 bases from V and 3 bases from J, leaving 7 bases between. In DNA, the CDR3 is TGTGCCAGCAGTTTATGGGTGGACACTGAAGCTTTCTTT. Translated, it gives CASSLWVDTEAFF.

This clonotype was seen many times. The V and J genes are TRBV18 and TRBJ1-1; D uncertain. The CDR3 has 14 amino acids. Germline loops: CDR1 KGHSH, CDR2 LQKENI. Trimming left V 5 bases short and J 0 bases short, with 10 bases between. Written as DNA, the CDR3 is TGTGCCAGCTCAGTTCAGCGGGTGAACACTGAAGCTTTCTTT. The encoded protein is CASSVQRVNTEAFF.

The chain joins TRBV5-1 to TRBJ2-5; D ambiguous. The germline gives CDR1 SGHRS, CDR2 YFSETQ. The CDR3 extends over 14 amino acids. V lost 2 bases, J lost 2 bases, and 10 bases lay in between. The CDR3 DNA sequence: TGCGCCAGCAGCTTTCAATCGTCGCAAGAGACCCAGTACTTC. Encoded protein: CASSFQSSQETQYF.

The chain links TRBV19 to TRBJ2-2; D gene uncertain. CDR1 is LNHDA, CDR2 SQIVND, per germline (reference sequence). The CDR3 runs 13 residues. Trimming took 4 bases from V and 7 from J, leaving 10 bases between them. CDR3 sequence: CASSTKTGGELFF. The CDR3 region has the DNA TGTGCCAGTAGTACGAAAACGGGCGGGGAGCTGTTTTTT. Complete variable domain (other parts from reference TRBV19 and TRBJ2-2): DGGITQSPKYLFRKEGQNVTLSCEQNLNHDAMYWYRQDPGQGLRLIYYSQIVNDFQKGDIAEGYSVSREKKESFPLTVTSAQKNPTAFYLCASSTKTGGELFFGEGSRLTVL.

This clonotype appeared a few times. The rearrangement joins TRBV27 to TRBJ2-7; TRBD2 is a possible D gene (6 bases). This CDR3 comprises 15 residues. Trimming removed 6 bases at V and 0 bases at J, with 15 bases between. The germline gives CDR1 MNHEY, CDR2 SMNVEV (reference sequence). CDR3 in DNA: TGTGCCAGCAGCTCGAGGGACTCCAGCTCCTACGAGCAGTACTTC. Encoded protein: CASSSRDSSSYEQYF.

The V call is TRBV28, the J call TRBJ2-7; 10 bases are shared with TRBD1. From germline, CDR1 is MDHEN and CDR2 SYDVKM. This CDR3 has 13 residues. This chain's CDR3 is CVISDRGTYEQYF. In nucleotides, the CDR3 is TGTGTAATTTCGGACAGGGGGACCTACGAGCAGTACTTC.

The sample holds a few counts of this clonotype. The junction and the germline gene differ at one end; a read error may be behind it. The chain links TRBV28 to TRBJ2-1; D not certain. Germline V gene sequence: CDR1 MDHEN, CDR2 SYDVKM. The CDR3 consists of 12 residues. CDR3 DNA sequence: TGTGCCAGCAGTTTACCCTACAATGAGCAGCTCTTC. Translation gives CASSLPYNEQLF. The full variable domain, its missing parts supplied by reference TRBV28 and TRBJ2-1, is DVKVTQSSRYLVKRTGEKVFLECVQDMDHENMFWYRQDPGLGLRLIYFSYDVKMKEKGDIPEGYSVSREKKERFSLILESASTNQTSMYLCASSLPYNEQLFGPGTRLTVL.

Many counts were recorded for this clonotype. The chain carries TRBV18 and TRBJ1-5; tentatively, D is TRBD1 (6 bases). This CDR3 contains 15 residues. Germline CDR1 reads KGHSH; CDR2 reads LQKENI. The V gene lost 2 bases and the J gene lost 3 bases, with 11 bases spanning the gap. CDR3 DNA sequence: TGTGCCAGCTCACCAGTCGGACAGCCCAATCAGCCCCAGCATTTT. It translates to CASSPVGQPNQPQHF. The entire variable domain, with the rest obtained from reference TRBV18 and TRBJ1-5, is as follows: NAGVMQNPRHLVRRRGQEARLRCSPMKGHSHVYWYRQLPEEGLKFMVYLQKENIIDESGMPKERFSAEFPKEGPSILRIQQVVRGDSAAYFCASSPVGQPNQPQHFGDGTRLSIL.

This clonotype was found a few times. The V call is TRBV28, the J call TRBJ1-1; 7 positions agree with TRBD1. The CDR3 spans 14 residues. J lost 3 bases, V lost 6 bases, and 7 bases had no gene match. Germline values: CDR1 MDHEN, CDR2 SYDVKM. CDR3 DNA: TGTGCCAGCAGGCGACAGGGTTGGGACACTGAAGCTTTCTTT. Translated, it gives CASRRQGWDTEAFF. Variable domain in full (rest from reference TRBV28 and TRBJ1-1): DVKVTQSSRYLVKRTGEKVFLECVQDMDHENMFWYRQDPGLGLRLIYFSYDVKMKEKGDIPEGYSVSREKKERFSLILESASTNQTSMYLCASRRQGWDTEAFFGQGTRLTVV.

This clonotype was seen at least ten times. The chain carries TRBV12-3 or TRBV12-4 and TRBJ1-1; maybe TRBD1 (5 bases). The CDR3 sequence is 14 residues long. Trimming pared 4 bases from V and 0 bases from J, leaving 9 bases between. Here the CDR3 reads CASSYGGMNTEAFF. The CDR3 bases are TGTGCCAGCAGTTATGGGGGGATGAACACTGAAGCTTTCTTT.

This clonotype occurred many times. This sequence joins TRBV28 and TRBJ2-3, with TRBD2 matching over 12 bases. V was clipped by 7 bases and J by 0 bases; unmatched bases: 8. Germline V gene lookup returns CDR1 MDHEN and CDR2 SYDVKM. There are 17 residues in the CDR3. The CDR3 sequence: CASKNGLAGSSTDTQYF. CDR3 in DNA: TGTGCCAGCAAAAATGGACTAGCGGGGTCTAGCACAGATACGCAGTATTTT.